Sequencing of this T cell receptor (beta chain) was carried out in a study of blood T cell repertoires in COVID-19 (dated by TCRdb to about 2020). Background for the entire study: Collaborator samples came from the United States, Italy and Spain and covered acute and convalescent phases of COVID-19. The material from the prospective study consisted of cDNA or gDNA derived from T cells, B-cell-depleted T cells, or PBMCs. Deeply sampled blood TCRbeta repertoires from subjects exposed to, actively infected with, or recovered from COVID-19 were included in the dataset. The repertoires were released in a freely available public database intended as a resource for research on the immune response to SARS-CoV-2. The samples were drawn from two sources: the first 160 participants of the ongoing ImmuneRACE study, and 1,254 subjects contributed by 6 global collaborators. A de-identified subject ID, COVID-19 status, age in years and sex were almost always included in the sample metadata. Where HLA class I and class II types were available, the types were taken from metadata supplied by the sample provider, not from assay-based typing. Broad study findings and their caveats: The amount of clinical and demographic metadata varied by source and participant and was provided uncurated.

Notes on this clone: Its antigen remains undetermined. Base quality data are lacking; no much larger clone is found one base away.

TCRbeta CDR3 regions were amplified from genomic DNA by means of the immunoSEQ Assay, a bias-controlled multiplex PCR. The published analysis was carried out like this. Nucleated cell counts per sample were estimated from amplification of reference gene primers within the assay. Sequence reads were collapsed and filtered to measure the absolute abundance of every unique TCRbeta CDR3 rearrangement. For each sample, productive Simpson clonality was calculated by taking the square root of Simpson's diversity index across productive rearrangements. Entries here come from immuneACCESS through TCRdb and include only in-frame sequences with V and J called. Some clones fail to appear in such tables; in the studies checked, an unresolved V gene covers under half of the shortfall, and the cause of the remainder is unknown. Clone size and the V and J calls come from that table; the DNA yielded D and trimming. This sample lists 65,000 to 90,000 clones; 65% to 90% were detected once. The top ten hold 5.5% to 7.5% of the sample.

The collaborating institutions used their own protocols to collect whole blood in K2EDTA tubes. For TCRbeta analysis, collaborator samples were shipped as frozen whole blood, as isolated PBMCs, or as DNA extracted from either sample type. At the junction V is shortened by 5 bases and J by 4 bases, with 17 bases in between. Per the germline V gene, MDHEN is the CDR1 and SYDVKM is the CDR2. From its cysteine to its phenylalanine, the CDR3 spans 15 amino acids. The retained sequence is limited to the CDR3, 45 bases, with the frame set at the first base. Sample: peripheral blood. The receptor was isolated from a woman aged 55 to 70 with acute or convalescent COVID-19. The receptor chain draws on TRBV28 and TRBJ1-2; a tentative D match to TRBD1 spans 6 bases. The bases are TGTGCCAGCAGTGGAGCTCAGGGGACCAGCTATGGCTACACCTTC. It is translated as CASSGAQGTSYGYTF.